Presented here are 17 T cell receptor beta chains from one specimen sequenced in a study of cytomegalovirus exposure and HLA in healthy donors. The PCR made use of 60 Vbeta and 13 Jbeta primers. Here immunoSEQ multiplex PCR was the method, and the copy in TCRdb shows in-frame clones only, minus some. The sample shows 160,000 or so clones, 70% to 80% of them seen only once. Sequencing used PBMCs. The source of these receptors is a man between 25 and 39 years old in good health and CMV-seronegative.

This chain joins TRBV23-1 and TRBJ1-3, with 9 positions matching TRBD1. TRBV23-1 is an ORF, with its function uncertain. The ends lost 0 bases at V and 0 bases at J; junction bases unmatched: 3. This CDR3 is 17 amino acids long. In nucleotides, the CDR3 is TGCGCCAGCAGTCAATCCGGACAGGGGCTCTCTGGAAACACCATATATTTT. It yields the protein CASSQSGQGLSGNTIYF.

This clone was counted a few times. In nucleotides, the CDR3 is TGTGCCAGCAGCTCCGGACTAGCGGGGGGGCGAGATACGCAGTATTTT. Translating gives CASSSGLAGGRDTQYF. The chain is built from TRBV9 and TRBJ2-3; TRBD2 matches 15 bases. Germline values: CDR1 SGDLS, CDR2 YYNGEE. With V trimmed by 4 bases and J by 5 bases, 5 bases remained unmatched. The CDR3 runs to 16 residues. The entire variable domain, with the rest obtained from reference TRBV9 and TRBJ2-3, is as follows: DSGVTQTPKHLITATGQRVTLRCSPRSGDLSVYWYQQSLDQGLQFLIQYYNGEERAKGNILERFSAQQFPDLHSELNLSSLELGDSALYFCASSSGLAGGRDTQYFGPGTRLTVL.

The CDR3 region has the DNA TGTGCCAGCAGCCCCCAGGACAGGGCGGGGACCGGGGAGCTGTTTTTT. This codes for CASSPQDRAGTGELFF. The chain employs TRBV9 and TRBJ2-2; 8 nucleotides align to TRBD1. CDR1 is SGDLS, CDR2 YYNGEE, per germline. J gave up 5 bases and V 4 bases, and 10 bases lay outside the gene matches. CDR3 length equals 16 residues.

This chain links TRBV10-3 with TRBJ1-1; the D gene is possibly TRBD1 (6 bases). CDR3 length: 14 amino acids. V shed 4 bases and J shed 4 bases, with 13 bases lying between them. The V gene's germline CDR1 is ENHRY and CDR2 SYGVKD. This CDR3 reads CAISVGRDTTEAFF. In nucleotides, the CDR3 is TGTGCCATCAGTGTAGGCAGGGACACCACTGAAGCTTTCTTT.

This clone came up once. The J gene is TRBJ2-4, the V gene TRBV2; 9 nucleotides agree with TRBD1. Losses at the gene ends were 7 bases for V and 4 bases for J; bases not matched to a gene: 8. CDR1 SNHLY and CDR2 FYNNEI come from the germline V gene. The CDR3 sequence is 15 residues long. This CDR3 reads CASMRDRVGKNIQYF. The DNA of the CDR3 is TGTGCCAGCATGAGGGACAGGGTGGGTAAAAACATTCAGTACTTC.

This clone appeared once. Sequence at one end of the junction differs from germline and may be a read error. DNA for the CDR3: TGTGCCATCAGTGAAGAAGGGACAAGATCTTTCTTT. It codes for CAISEEGTRSFF. The chain couples TRBV10-3 to TRBJ1-5; TRBD1 is a possible D gene (6 bases). CDR3 length: 12 amino acids. Per the germline V gene, CDR1 is ENHRY and CDR2 is SYGVKD.

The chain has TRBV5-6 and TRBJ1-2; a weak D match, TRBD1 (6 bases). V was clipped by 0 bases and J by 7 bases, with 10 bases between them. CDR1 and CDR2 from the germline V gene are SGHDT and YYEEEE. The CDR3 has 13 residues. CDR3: CASSLGRTVGYTF. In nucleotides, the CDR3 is TGTGCCAGCAGCTTGGGACGGACAGTTGGCTACACCTTC.

For the CDR3, the DNA is TGTGCCAGCTCCCCTAAGCAGGGCCGCCTCCATGAAGCTTTCTTT. Its protein is CASSPKQGRLHEAFF. V usage is TRBV18 and J usage is TRBJ1-1; TRBD1 might be the D (5 bases). This CDR3 is built from 15 residues. Germline V CDR1 and CDR2: KGHSH, LQKENI. Trimming left V 6 bases short and J 7 bases short, with 21 bases between.

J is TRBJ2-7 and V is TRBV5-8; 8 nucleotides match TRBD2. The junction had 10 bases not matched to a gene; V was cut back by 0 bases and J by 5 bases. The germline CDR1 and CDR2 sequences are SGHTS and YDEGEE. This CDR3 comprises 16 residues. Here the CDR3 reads CASSLARGLGTNEQYF. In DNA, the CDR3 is TGTGCCAGCAGCTTGGCCAGGGGACTAGGGACTAACGAGCAGTACTTC.

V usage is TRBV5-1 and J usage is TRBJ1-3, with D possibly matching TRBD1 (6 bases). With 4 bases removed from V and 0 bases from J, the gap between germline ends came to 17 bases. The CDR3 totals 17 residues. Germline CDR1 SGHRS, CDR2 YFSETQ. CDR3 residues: CASSPNGQRVSGNTIYF. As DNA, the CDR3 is TGCGCCAGCAGCCCGAACGGACAGAGGGTCTCTGGAAACACCATATATTTT.

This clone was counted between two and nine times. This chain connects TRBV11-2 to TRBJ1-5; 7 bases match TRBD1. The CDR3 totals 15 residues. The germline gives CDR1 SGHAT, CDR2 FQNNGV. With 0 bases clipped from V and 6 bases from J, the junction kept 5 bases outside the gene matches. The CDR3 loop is CASSLETGAGQPQHF. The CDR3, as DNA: TGTGCCAGCAGCTTAGAAACAGGGGCGGGTCAGCCCCAGCATTTT.

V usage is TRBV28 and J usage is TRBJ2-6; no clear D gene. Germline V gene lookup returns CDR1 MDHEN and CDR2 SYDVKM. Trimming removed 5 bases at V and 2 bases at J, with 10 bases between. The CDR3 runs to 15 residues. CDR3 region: CASSIEQTGANVLTF. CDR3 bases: TGTGCCAGCAGTATCGAACAAACTGGGGCCAACGTCCTGACTTTC.

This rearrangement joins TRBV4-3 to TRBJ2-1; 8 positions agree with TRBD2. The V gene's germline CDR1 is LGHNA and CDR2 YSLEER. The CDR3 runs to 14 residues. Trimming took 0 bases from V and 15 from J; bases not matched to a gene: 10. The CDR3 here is CASSQERDSGSRFF. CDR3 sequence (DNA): TGCGCCAGCAGCCAAGAACGTGACAGCGGGAGTCGGTTCTTC.

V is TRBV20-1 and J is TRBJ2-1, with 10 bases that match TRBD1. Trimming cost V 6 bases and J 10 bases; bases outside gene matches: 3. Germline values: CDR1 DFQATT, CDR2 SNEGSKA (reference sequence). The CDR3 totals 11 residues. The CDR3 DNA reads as TGCAGTGCGGACAGGGGGTGGGAGCAGTTCTTC. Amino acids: CSADRGWEQFF.

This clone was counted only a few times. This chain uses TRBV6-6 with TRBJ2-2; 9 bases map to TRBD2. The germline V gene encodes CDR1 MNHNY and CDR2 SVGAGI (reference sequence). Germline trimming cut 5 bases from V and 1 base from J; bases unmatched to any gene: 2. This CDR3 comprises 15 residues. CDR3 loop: CASSPTSGNTGELFF. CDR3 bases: TGTGCCAGCAGTCCGACTAGCGGGAACACCGGGGAGCTGTTTTTT.

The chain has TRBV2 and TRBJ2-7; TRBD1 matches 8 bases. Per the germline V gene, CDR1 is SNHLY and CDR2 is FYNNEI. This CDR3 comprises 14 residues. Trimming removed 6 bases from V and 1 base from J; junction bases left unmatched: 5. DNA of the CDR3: TGTGCCAGCAGGCGGACAGGGCTTTCCTACGAGCAGTACTTC. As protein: CASRRTGLSYEQYF.

The CDR3: CASSPGTGVYNEQFF. The DNA for the CDR3 is TGCGCCAGCAGCCCCGGGACAGGGGTCTACAATGAGCAGTTCTTC. This chain joins TRBV5-1 and TRBJ2-1; 10 positions agree with TRBD1. This CDR3 spans 15 amino acids. Losses at the gene ends were 4 bases for V and 3 bases for J; bases not matched to a gene: 4. CDR1 and CDR2 from the germline V gene are SGHRS and YFSETQ.